This T cell receptor beta chain was captured in a study of shared clonotypes between healthy human individuals (dated by TCRdb to between 2020 and 2021). Regarding the study in general: Three men and a couple of women, aged 18 to 49 years, made up the cohort. To increase sequencing depth and limit assay-specific biases, different laboratories used diverse techniques to prepare libraries and sequence TCR repertoires. Each donor's leukapheresis produced roughly between about 0.9 and 9.5 billion PBMCs. For each donor, CD4 naive and CD4 memory were each given three plates, CD8 naive was given two plates, and CD8 memory was given one plate. Blood TCR repertoires of about five healthy adults were deeply sequenced to estimate repertoire size and the extent of clonotype sharing between individuals.

Trimming removed 5 bases from V and 3 bases from J; the gene matches leave 9 bases unexplained. From its cysteine to its phenylalanine, the CDR3 spans 16 amino acids. CDR3 DNA is the only sequence kept; it has 48 bases, read in frame from the first base. From the germline V gene (reference sequence), CDR1 is LNHDA and CDR2 is SQIVND. General conclusions and limits of the study: Because the study included only a small number of donors, the genetic and exposure-history diversity represented was limited. Sampling was restricted to blood, and TCR repertoires in tissue are likely to differ from TCR repertoires in blood. Estimated clonotype richness was generally larger for naive than for memory subsets. Higher generation probabilities were observed for clonotypes shared by all four sorted-subset donors than for non-shared clonotypes. Sharing across a few donors was observed for approximately 5% of naive CD4, over 3% of naive CD8, over 2% of memory CD4, and 0.4% of memory CD8 clonotypes. Incomplete sequencing was indicated by rarefaction of sorted-subset datasets, despite the large sequencing depth. Based on pairwise subsampling, the degree of clonotype sharing among donors was expected to be affected by sequencing depth.

Using the deep immunoSEQ assay, multiplex PCR amplified TCR CDR3 regions from genomic DNA. Genomic DNA extracted from each cell subset was distributed evenly over all wells of several immunoSEQ 96-well plates, and each plate served as one replicate. For sorted subsets, each replicate PCR was loaded with approximately 0.2 ug genomic DNA, equivalent to 30,000 or so T cell genomes. Purified libraries were measured with a Qubit 3.0 fluorometer, size-checked on a Bioanalyzer 2100, and measured again with the KAPA Library Quantification kit. Every immunoSEQ 96-well plate was sequenced on a separate single-read 150-cycle Illumina NextSeq 550 flow cell. The study's own analysis went as follows. The immunoSEQ output contained only junctional sequences without quality scores, so filtering could not match that applied to full-length reads. Sequences were annotated with PyIR, a Python wrapper for IgBLAST v1.9, and V/J genes and CDR3 were assigned using IMGT germline references. Reads were filtered out if the reads had weak V/J assignments (E-value above 1e-6), no CDR3, stop codons, out-of-frame junctions, or ambiguous translated residues. V3J clonotypes were defined as sequences sharing an identical inferred V gene, J gene, and CDR3 amino acid sequence. To compute the percentage overlap between repertoires, the number of shared unique clonotypes was divided by the size of the smaller repertoire. Richness of each repertoire was evaluated using RTK rarefaction, the Chao1 estimator, and Recon v2.1 estimates of unobserved clonotypes. Generation probabilities were computed with OLGA for all TCRbeta clonotypes obtained by the gDNA method from a handful of donors. TCRdb carries this immuneACCESS record with in-frame sequences only. Its versions omit some clonotypes, under half of them owing to an unresolved V gene in the studies checked, with the rest unexplained. V, J and clone size are taken as reported in that table, and D and trimming were inferred from the DNA itself. The sample table shows 850,000 to 1,100,000 clones, and roughly 80% are seen once. Together, the top ten hold roughly 0.82% of the sample.

Donors were healthy HIV-negative adults with no recently reported acute infections or vaccinations. Every donor was a Caucasian adult residing in Nashville, Tennessee, USA. Magnetic negative selection was used to enrich CD4+ T cells, after which naive cells were positively selected on CD45RA and the negative fraction became the memory subset. After blood collection by leukapheresis, PBMCs were isolated using Ficoll-Histopaque density gradient centrifugation and then cryopreserved in the vapor phase of liquid nitrogen. Purity and quantity of every magnetically sorted T cell population were checked by analytical flow cytometry. Genomic DNA was isolated from each sorted fraction and quantified by UV absorbance on a Nanodrop 2000c. Regarding this clone: Its specific antigen is unknown. One base away there is no much larger clone; base qualities are not given.

This clonotype originated in a man between 18 and 35 years old in good health. Some clones in this sample may be carry-over from other donors' samples. The receptor chain draws on TRBV19 and TRBJ1-5; TRBD1 matches 8 bases in the middle. Specimen: memory CD4+ T cells from PBMCs. Reading the label with the study, this specimen's cell subset or site is: CD45RA-negative fraction. The sequenced DNA: TGTGCCAGTAGTGTCGGACAGGGCATCGACAATCAGCCCCAGCATTTT. Translation gives CASSVGQGIDNQPQHF.